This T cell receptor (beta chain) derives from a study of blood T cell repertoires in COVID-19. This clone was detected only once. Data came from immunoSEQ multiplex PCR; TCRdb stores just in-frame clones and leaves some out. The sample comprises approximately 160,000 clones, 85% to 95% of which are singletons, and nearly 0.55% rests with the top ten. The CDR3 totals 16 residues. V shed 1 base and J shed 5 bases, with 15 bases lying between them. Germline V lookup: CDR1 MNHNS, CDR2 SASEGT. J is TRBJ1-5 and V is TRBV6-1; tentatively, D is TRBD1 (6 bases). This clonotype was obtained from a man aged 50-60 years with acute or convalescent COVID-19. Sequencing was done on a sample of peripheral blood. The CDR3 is CASSEGLDSRYQPQHF. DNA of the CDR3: TGTGCCAGCAGTGAAGGCTTGGACAGCCGATATCAGCCCCAGCATTTT.